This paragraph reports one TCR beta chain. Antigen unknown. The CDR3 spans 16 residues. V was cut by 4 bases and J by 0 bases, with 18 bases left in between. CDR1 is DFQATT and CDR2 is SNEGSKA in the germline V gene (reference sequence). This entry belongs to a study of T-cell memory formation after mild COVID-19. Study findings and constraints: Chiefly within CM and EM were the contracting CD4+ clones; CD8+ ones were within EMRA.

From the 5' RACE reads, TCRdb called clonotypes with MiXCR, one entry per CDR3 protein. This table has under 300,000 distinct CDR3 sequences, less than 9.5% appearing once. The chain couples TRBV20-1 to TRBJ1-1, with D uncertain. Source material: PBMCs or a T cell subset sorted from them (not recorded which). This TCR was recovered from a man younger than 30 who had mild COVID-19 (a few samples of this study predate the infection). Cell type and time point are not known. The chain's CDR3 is CSANPSPVGLNTEAFF. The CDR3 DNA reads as TGCAGTGCTAATCCTTCGCCAGTCGGACTGAACACTGAAGCTTTCTTT.